Detailed here is one TCR beta chain. This clone was detected only once. Its antigen is unknown. Base qualities are not at hand, and no much larger clone is one base apart. TCR CDR3 regions were amplified from genomic DNA by multiplex PCR using the deep immunoSEQ assay. Genomic DNA extracted from each cell subset was distributed evenly over all wells of several immunoSEQ 96-well plates, and each plate served as one replicate. Each replicate PCR for sorted subsets received around 200 ng genomic DNA, equal to about 30,000 T cell genomes. Purified libraries were measured with a Qubit 3.0 fluorometer, size-checked on a Bioanalyzer 2100, and measured again with the KAPA Library Quantification kit. A separate single-read 150-cycle Illumina NextSeq 550 flow cell was used to sequence each immunoSEQ 96-well plate. As for the authors' bioinformatics: The immunoSEQ output contained only junctional sequences without quality scores, so filtering could not match that applied to full-length reads. Sequences were annotated with PyIR, a Python wrapper for IgBLAST v1.9, using IMGT germline references to assign V/J genes and CDR3. Reads were removed for weak V/J assignments (E-value above 1e-6), missing CDR3, stop codons, out-of-frame junctions, or ambiguous translated residues. V3J clonotypes were defined as sequences sharing an identical inferred V gene, J gene, and CDR3 amino acid sequence. The percentage overlap between two repertoires was calculated by dividing the number of shared unique clonotypes by the size of the smaller repertoire. Repertoire richness was assessed with RTK rarefaction, the Chao1 estimator, and Recon v2.1 estimates of unobserved clonotypes. Generation probabilities for all TCRbeta clonotypes obtained by the gDNA method from several donors were computed using OLGA. Entries here come from immuneACCESS through TCRdb and include only in-frame sequences with V and J called. Some clones fail to appear in such tables; in the studies checked, an unresolved V gene covers under half of the shortfall, and the cause of the remainder is unknown. V and J calls and clone size are copied from that table; D and trimming were computed from the DNA. This sample has a few million clones in its table, and 85% to 95% of those were observed once. 0.3% to 0.4% of the sample goes to the ten largest clones.

The data stem from a study of shared clonotypes between healthy human individuals (dated by TCRdb to 2020 to 2022). Turning to the overall study: The cohort included three men and a couple of women between 18 and 49 years of age. The study deeply sequenced blood TCR repertoires of about 5 healthy adults to estimate repertoire size and the extent of clonotype sharing between individuals. Each donor's leukapheresis produced roughly between about 0.8 and 10 billion PBMCs. To increase sequencing depth and limit assay-specific biases, TCR repertoire library preparation and sequencing were carried out by different laboratories using diverse techniques. For each donor, CD4 naive and CD4 memory were each run on three plates, CD8 naive on two plates, and CD8 memory on one plate. General study outcomes and caveats: Compared with non-shared clonotypes, clonotypes shared by all four sorted-subset donors had higher generation probabilities. Pairwise subsampling led to the expectation that sequencing depth would affect the degree of clonotype sharing among donors. About 5% of naive CD4, 3% to 3.5% of naive CD8, roughly 2.4% of memory CD4, and more than 0.35% of memory CD8 clonotypes were shared across several donors. Incomplete sequencing was indicated by rarefaction of sorted-subset datasets, despite the large sequencing depth. Because the study included only a small number of donors, the genetic and exposure-history diversity represented was limited. Sampling was restricted to blood, and TCR repertoires in tissues likely differ from the TCR repertoires found in blood. Estimated clonotype richness was generally larger for naive than for memory subsets.

The CDR3 runs 13 residues from the cysteine to the phenylalanine. Only the CDR3 DNA stays, 39 bases, in frame from base 1. For CDR1 and CDR2, the germline V gene lists MNHEY and SVGAGI. V was cut back by 6 bases and J by 2 bases, leaving a gap of 10 bases between them. Healthy HIV-negative adults with no recently reported acute infections or vaccinations were included as donors. Every donor was a Caucasian adult living in Nashville, Tennessee, USA. Magnetic negative selection was used to enrich CD4+ T cells, after which naive cells were positively selected on CD45RA and the negative fraction became the memory subset. Blood was collected by leukapheresis, and PBMCs were isolated by Ficoll-Histopaque density gradient centrifugation and then cryopreserved in liquid nitrogen vapor phase. Analytical flow cytometry was used to check the purity and quantity of every magnetically sorted T cell population. Genomic DNA was isolated from each sorted fraction and quantified by UV absorbance on a Nanodrop 2000c.

This clonotype was sampled from a man aged 18 to 35 in good health. Some clones in this sample may be carry-over from other donors' samples. Recombination linked TRBV6-5 to TRBJ1-2, and TRBD1 may be the D gene, going by 5 matching bases. The sample comprised naive CD4+ T cells from PBMCs. What this sample's cell subset or site label stands for: CD45RA+ positively selected. CDR3 loop: CASRRTPNYGYTF. The nucleotides read TGTGCCAGCAGACGGACACCGAACTATGGCTACACCTTC.